This T cell receptor (beta chain) came from a study of tumor and adjacent non-tumor tissue in lung cancer. The CDR3 has 20 residues. Germline CDR1 LGHNT, CDR2 FRNRAP. No cell sorting was done before RNA was extracted from the tissue. Worth noting for this clonotype: Its antigen remains unidentified. An end of the junction differs from the germline gene, which may be a read error.

Study conclusions and caveats: Significantly higher TCR diversity was found in tumor than normal lung. Tumor repertoires had a smaller top 100 clone share than normal lung.

The library came from three nested PCR rounds adapted from ARM-PCR protocols. Each CDR3 protein is one row after TCRdb ran MiXCR on the multiplex PCR reads. The sample lists approximately 68,000 distinct CDR3 sequences, around 73% seen once, with 28% in the top ten. This receptor was identified in a man aged 55 to 70 with non-small cell lung cancer. J is TRBJ2-7 and V is TRBV12-5; 8 nucleotides align to TRBD1. Sequenced: lung tumor tissue. The CDR3 bases are TGTGCTAGTGGTTTGGTACCTGGGACAGGACAATTATTCGATTCCTACGGGCAGTACTTC. Translated: CASGLVPGTGQLFDSYGQYF.